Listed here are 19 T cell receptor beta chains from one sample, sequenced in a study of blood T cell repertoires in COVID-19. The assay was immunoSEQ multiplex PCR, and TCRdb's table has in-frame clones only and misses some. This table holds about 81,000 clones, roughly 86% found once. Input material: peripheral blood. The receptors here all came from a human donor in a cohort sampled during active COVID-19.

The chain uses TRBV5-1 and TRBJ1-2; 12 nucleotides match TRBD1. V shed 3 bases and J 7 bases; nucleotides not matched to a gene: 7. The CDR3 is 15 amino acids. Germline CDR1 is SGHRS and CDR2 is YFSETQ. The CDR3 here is CASSSPGQGAFGYTF. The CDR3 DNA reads TGCGCCAGCAGCTCGCCGGGACAGGGGGCATTTGGCTACACCTTC.

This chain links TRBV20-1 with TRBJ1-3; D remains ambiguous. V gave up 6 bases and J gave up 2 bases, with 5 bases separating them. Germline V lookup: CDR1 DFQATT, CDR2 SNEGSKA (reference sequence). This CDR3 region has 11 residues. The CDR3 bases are TGCAGTGCGCGGACTGGAAACACCATATATTTT. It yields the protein CSARTGNTIYF.

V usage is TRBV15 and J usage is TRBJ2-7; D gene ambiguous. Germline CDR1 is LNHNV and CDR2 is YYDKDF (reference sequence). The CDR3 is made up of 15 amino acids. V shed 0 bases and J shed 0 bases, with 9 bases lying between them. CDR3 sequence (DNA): TGTGCCACCAGCAGAGATGCTGGCGGCTCCTACGAGCAGTACTTC. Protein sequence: CATSRDAGGSYEQYF.

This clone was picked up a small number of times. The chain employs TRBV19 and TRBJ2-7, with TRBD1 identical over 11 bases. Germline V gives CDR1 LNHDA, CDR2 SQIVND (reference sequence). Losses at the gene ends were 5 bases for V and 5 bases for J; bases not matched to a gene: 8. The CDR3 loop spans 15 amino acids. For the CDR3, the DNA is TGTGCCAGTAGTGATGGACAGGGGGCTGTGGACGAGCAGTACTTC. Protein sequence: CASSDGQGAVDEQYF.

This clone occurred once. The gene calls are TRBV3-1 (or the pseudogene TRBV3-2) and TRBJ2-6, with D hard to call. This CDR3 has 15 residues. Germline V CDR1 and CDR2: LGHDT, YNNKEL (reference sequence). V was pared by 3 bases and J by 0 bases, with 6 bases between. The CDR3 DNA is TGTGCCAGCAGCCAGTTTAGCTCTGGGGCCAACGTCCTGACTTTC. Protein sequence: CASSQFSSGANVLTF.

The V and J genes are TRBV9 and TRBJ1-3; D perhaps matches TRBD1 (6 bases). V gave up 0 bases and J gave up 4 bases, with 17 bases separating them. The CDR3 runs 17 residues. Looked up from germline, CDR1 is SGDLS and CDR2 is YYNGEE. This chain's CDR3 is CASSVDTGYQAGNTIYF. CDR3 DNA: TGTGCCAGCAGCGTAGACACAGGGTATCAAGCGGGAAACACCATATATTTT.

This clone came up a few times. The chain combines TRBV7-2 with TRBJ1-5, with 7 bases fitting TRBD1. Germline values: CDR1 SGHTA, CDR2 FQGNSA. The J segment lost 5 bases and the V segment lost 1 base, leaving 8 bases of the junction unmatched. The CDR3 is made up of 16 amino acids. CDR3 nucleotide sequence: TGTGCCAGCAGCTTAGTTTTTGGGCAGGGGGATCAGCCCCAGCATTTT. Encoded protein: CASSLVFGQGDQPQHF.

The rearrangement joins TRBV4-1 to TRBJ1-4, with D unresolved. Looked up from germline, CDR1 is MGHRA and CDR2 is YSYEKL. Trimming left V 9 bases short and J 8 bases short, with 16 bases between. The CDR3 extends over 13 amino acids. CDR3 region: CASSLGREEKLFF. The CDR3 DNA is TGCGCCAGTTCCCTGGGTCGGGAGGAAAAACTGTTTTTT.

The CDR3 DNA is TGTGCCAGCAGGGCCATTGGGACTTCCAACTATGGCTACACCTTC. This encodes CASRAIGTSNYGYTF. The V gene is TRBV27, the J gene TRBJ1-2; TRBD1 is a possible D gene (5 bases). The CDR3 has 15 residues. V shed 6 bases and J shed 2 bases, with 16 bases lying between them. Per germline, CDR1 MNHEY and CDR2 SMNVEV (reference sequence).

The CDR3 sequence: CASSPATSGGQETQYF. Here the CDR3 DNA reads TGTGCCAGCAGCCCAGCGACTAGCGGGGGCCAAGAGACCCAGTACTTC. This chain uses TRBV7-2 with TRBJ2-5; 12 nucleotides match TRBD2. Germline CDR1 and CDR2: SGHTA and FQGNSA. The trim removed 5 bases at V and 1 base at J, leaving 5 bases unmatched. This CDR3 region has 16 residues.

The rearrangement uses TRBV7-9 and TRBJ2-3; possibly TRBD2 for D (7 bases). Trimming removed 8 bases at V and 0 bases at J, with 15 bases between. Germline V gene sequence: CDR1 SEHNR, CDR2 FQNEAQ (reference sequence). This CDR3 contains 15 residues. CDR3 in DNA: TGTGCCAGCCGCCCTGAGGGGGGGAGCACAGATACGCAGTATTTT. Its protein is CASRPEGGSTDTQYF.

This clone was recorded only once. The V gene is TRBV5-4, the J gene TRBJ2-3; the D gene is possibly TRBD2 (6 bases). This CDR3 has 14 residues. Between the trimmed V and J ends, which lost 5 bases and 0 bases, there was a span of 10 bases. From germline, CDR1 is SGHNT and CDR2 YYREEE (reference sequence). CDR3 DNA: TGTGCCAGCAGGGCCGGGACTAGCACAGATACGCAGTATTTT. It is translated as CASRAGTSTDTQYF.

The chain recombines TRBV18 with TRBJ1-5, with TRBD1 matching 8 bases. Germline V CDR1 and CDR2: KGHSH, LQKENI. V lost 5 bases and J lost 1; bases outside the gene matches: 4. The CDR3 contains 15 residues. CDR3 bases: TGTGCCAGCTCATTGGGGACAGGCAGCAATCAGCCCCAGCATTTT. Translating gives CASSLGTGSNQPQHF. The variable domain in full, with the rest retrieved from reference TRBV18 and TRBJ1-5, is NAGVMQNPRHLVRRRGQEARLRCSPMKGHSHVYWYRQLPEEGLKFMVYLQKENIIDESGMPKERFSAEFPKEGPSILRIQQVVRGDSAAYFCASSLGTGSNQPQHFGDGTRLSIL.

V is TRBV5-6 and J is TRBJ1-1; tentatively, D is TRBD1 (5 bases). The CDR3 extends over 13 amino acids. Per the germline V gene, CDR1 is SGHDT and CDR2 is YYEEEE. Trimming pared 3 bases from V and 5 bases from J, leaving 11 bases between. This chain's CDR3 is CASSSGVGTEAFF. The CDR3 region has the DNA TGTGCCAGCAGCTCGGGGGTAGGTACTGAAGCTTTCTTT.

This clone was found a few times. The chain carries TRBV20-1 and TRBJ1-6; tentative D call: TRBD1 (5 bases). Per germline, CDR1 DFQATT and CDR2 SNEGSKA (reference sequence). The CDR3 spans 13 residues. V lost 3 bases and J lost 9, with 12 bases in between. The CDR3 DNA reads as TGCAGTGCTAGTGGGGCAGCAGGTTCACCCCTCCACTTT. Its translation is CSASGAAGSPLHF.

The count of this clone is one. The CDR3 sequence is CASTLGETQYF. CDR3 coding DNA: TGTGCCAGCACCCTCGGGGAGACCCAGTACTTC. The chain couples TRBV6-6 to TRBJ2-5; D uncertain. This CDR3 has 11 amino acids. V lost 7 bases and J lost 5, with 8 bases in between. Germline CDR1 is MNHNY and CDR2 is SVGAGI (reference sequence).

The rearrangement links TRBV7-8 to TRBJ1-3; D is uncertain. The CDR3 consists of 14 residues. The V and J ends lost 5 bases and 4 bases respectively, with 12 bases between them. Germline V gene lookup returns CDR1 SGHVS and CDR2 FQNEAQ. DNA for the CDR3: TGTGCCAGCAGCCACGGGAGTACCGGAAACACCATATATTTT. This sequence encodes CASSHGSTGNTIYF.

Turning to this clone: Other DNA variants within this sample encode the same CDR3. CDR3 DNA sequence: TGTGCCAGCTCACCCGACAGGAACTATGGCTACACCTTC. Protein product: CASSPDRNYGYTF. This chain links TRBV18 with TRBJ1-2, with a tentative D call TRBD1 (6 bases). CDR1 is KGHSH, CDR2 LQKENI, per germline. The CDR3 is 13 amino acids. Between the trimmed V and J ends, which lost 3 bases and 2 bases, there was a span of 7 bases.

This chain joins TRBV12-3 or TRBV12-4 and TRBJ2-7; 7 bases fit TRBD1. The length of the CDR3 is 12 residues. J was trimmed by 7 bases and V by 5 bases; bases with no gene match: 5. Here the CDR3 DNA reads TGTGCCAGCAGTATTACAGGGGTAGAGCAGTACTTC. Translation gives CASSITGVEQYF.